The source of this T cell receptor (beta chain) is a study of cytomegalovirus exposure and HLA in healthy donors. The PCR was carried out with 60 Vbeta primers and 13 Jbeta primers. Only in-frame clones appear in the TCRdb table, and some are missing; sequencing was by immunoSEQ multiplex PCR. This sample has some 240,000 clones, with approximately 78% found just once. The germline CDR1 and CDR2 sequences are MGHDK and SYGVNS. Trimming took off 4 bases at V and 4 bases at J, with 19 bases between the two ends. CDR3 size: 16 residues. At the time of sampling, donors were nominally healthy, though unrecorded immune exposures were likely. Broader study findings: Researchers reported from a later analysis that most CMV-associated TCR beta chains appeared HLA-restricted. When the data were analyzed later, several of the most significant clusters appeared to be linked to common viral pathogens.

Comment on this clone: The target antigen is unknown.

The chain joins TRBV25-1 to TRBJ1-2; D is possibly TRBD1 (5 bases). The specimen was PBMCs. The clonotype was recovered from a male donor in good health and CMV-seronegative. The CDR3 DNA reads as TGTGCCAGCAGTGCCCCGGGGGGTTGGGGGTCCTATGGCTACACCTTC. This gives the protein CASSAPGGWGSYGYTF.